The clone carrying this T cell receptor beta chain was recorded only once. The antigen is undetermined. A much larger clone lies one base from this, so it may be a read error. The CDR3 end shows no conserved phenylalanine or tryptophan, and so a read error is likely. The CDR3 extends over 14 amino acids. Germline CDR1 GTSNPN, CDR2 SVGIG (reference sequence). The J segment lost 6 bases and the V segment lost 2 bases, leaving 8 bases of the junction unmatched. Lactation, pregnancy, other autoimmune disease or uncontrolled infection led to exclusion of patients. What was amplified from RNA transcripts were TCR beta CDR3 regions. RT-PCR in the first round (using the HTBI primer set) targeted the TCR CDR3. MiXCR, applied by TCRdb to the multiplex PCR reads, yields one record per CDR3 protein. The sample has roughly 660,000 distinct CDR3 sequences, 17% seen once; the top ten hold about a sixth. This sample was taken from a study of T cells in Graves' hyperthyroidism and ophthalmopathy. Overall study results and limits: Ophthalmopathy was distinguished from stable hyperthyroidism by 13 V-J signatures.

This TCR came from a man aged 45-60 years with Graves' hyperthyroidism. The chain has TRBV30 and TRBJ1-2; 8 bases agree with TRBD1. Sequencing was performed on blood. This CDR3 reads CAWSYGAGGDGYTL. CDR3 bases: TGTGCCTGGAGTTACGGGGCAGGGGGCGATGGCTACACCCTC.